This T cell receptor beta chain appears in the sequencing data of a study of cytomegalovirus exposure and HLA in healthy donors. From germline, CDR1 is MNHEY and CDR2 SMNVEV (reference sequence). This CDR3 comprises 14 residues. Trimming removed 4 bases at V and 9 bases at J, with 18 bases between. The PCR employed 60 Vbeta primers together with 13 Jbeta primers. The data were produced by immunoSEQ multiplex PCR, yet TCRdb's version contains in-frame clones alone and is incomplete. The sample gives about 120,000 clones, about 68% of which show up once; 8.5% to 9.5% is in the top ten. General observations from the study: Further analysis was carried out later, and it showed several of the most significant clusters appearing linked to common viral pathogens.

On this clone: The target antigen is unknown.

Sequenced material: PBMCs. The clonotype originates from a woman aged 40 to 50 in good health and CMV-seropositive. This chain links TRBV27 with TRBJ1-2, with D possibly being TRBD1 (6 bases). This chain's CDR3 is CASSSAGAVIRYTF. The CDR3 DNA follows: TGTGCCAGCAGTTCGGCAGGGGCGGTGATCCGCTACACCTTC.